The following is a T cell receptor (beta chain) sequence with its context. Its cognate antigen is unknown. Losses at the gene ends were 2 bases for V and 2 bases for J; bases not matched to a gene: 7. Germline CDR1 is SGHRS and CDR2 is YFSETQ. The CDR3 covers 17 residues. Sequencing was preceded by expansion of antigen-specific CD4+ T cells with viral peptide pools in the ViraFEST assay. Investigators separated out CD4+ T cells once around 10 days of culture had passed. Negative nucleocapsid antibody tests before and after vaccination confirmed no previous SARS-CoV-2 infection. Researchers reported culturing 2 million to 2.5 million PBMC in each well, adding around 10 IU/ml IL-2 and 9 to 10 ug/ml peptides. Each culture had half its medium swapped for IL-2 medium on days 3 and 7. TCRdb's copy holds only in-frame clones and misses some; the assay was immunoSEQ multiplex PCR. The table shows tens of thousands of clones, with 60% to 75% occurring only once.

The data stem from a study of vaccination effects on CD4 cells after COVID-19. On the study more broadly: Two-dose vaccination with either BNT162b2 or mRNA-1273 was given to the participants.

This TCR derives from a human donor who received a COVID-19 vaccine. The sample consisted of CD4+ T cells from PBMCs cultured with HCoV-OC43 spike peptides, taken before COVID-19 vaccination. Subset specified: HCoV-OC43 spike overlapping peptide pool stimulation. This chain links TRBV5-1 with TRBJ2-3, with TRBD1 identical over 11 bases. Here the CDR3 DNA reads TGCGCCAGCAGCTTCGGGACAGGGGGTTCTAACACAGATACGCAGTATTTT. Translated: CASSFGTGGSNTDTQYF.